Presented here are 9 T cell receptor beta chains from one specimen sequenced in a study of blood T cell repertoires in COVID-19. Profiled with immunoSEQ multiplex PCR; TCRdb holds only in-frame clones, not every one. The table records roughly 500,000 clones, about 91% of them present only once. The sample taken for sequencing was peripheral blood. The receptor set was obtained from a man in his late teens or twenties with COVID-19, enrolled during active disease.

This clone was observed once. The V call is TRBV10-3, the J call TRBJ2-1, with TRBD1 identical over 9 bases. The CDR3 sequence is 15 residues long. V dropped 0 bases and J dropped 6; count of bases not matched to a gene: 3. The germline V gene encodes CDR1 ENHRY and CDR2 SYGVKD. CDR3 in amino acids: CAISESGQGGNEQFF. In DNA, the CDR3 is TGTGCCATCAGTGAGTCGGGACAGGGCGGCAATGAGCAGTTCTTC.

The chain recombines TRBV5-1 with TRBJ2-1; TRBD1 agrees at 8 bases. This CDR3 spans 14 amino acids. The V segment lost 1 base and the J segment 9 bases; nucleotides outside the gene matches: 6. Germline loops: CDR1 SGHRS, CDR2 YFSETQ. The CDR3 nucleotides read TGCGCCAGCAGCTTGCCGACAGGGGATGGTGAGCAGTTCTTC. Amino acid sequence: CASSLPTGDGEQFF. Together with reference TRBV5-1 and TRBJ2-1, the CDR3 gives the full variable domain: KAGVTQTPRYLIKTRGQQVTLSCSPISGHRSVSWYQQTPGQGLQFLFEYFSETQRNKGNFPGRFSGRQFSNSRSEMNVSTLELGDSALYLCASSLPTGDGEQFFGPGTRLTVL.

The chain combines TRBV12-3 or TRBV12-4 with TRBJ2-5; a possible D gene is TRBD2 (7 bases). V was clipped by 8 bases and J by 5 bases, with 12 bases between them. The CDR3 runs to 12 residues. In DNA form, the CDR3 reads TGTGCCAGCCGGGGGGCCGTGGAGACCCAGTACTTC. It specifies CASRGAVETQYF.

The V call is TRBV25-1, the J call TRBJ2-1; 7 positions agree with TRBD1. Trimming removed 3 bases from V and 7 bases from J; junction bases left unmatched: 9. This CDR3 comprises 15 residues. CDR1 and CDR2 from the germline V gene are MGHDK and SYGVNS. The CDR3 DNA reads as TGTGCCAGCAGTGATACGACAGGGCAGGAAAATGAGCAGTTCTTC. Residues: CASSDTTGQENEQFF.

The CDR3 loop is CASSYSHLYGYTF. The CDR3 coding sequence is TGTGCCAGTAGTTACAGCCATCTCTATGGCTACACCTTC. The chain couples TRBV19 to TRBJ1-2; D ambiguous. The CDR3 is 13 residues long. V gave up 5 bases and J gave up 4 bases, with 11 bases separating them. In germline, CDR1 is LNHDA, CDR2 SQIVND (reference sequence).

A note on this clone: Other nucleotide sequences from this sample produce the same CDR3. The chain carries TRBV7-9 and TRBJ1-1; 10 positions match TRBD1. Trimming removed 5 bases from V and 0 bases from J; junction bases left unmatched: 3. The CDR3 is 15 amino acids. Germline V lookup: CDR1 SEHNR, CDR2 FQNEAQ (reference sequence). The CDR3 nucleotides are TGTGCCAGCAGCCCGGGACAGGGGATGAACACTGAAGCTTTCTTT. This codes for CASSPGQGMNTEAFF.

The V and J genes are TRBV2 and TRBJ2-1; TRBD2 is a possible D gene (6 bases). The CDR3 extends over 14 amino acids. The germline gives CDR1 SNHLY, CDR2 FYNNEI. Trimming pared 11 bases from V and 8 bases from J, leaving 22 bases between. The CDR3 DNA is TGTGCCTCCAAGGAGGGACTGCCGACCGATGAGCAGTTCTTC. Translation: CASKEGLPTDEQFF.

The rearrangement uses TRBV18 and TRBJ2-3; possible D gene TRBD1, 6 bases. The ends were cut back, 3 bases at V and 4 bases at J, with 11 bases in the middle. CDR1 KGHSH and CDR2 LQKENI come from the germline V gene. The CDR3 has 14 residues. The CDR3 here is CASSPIQGPDTQYF. As DNA, the CDR3 is TGTGCCAGCTCACCTATCCAGGGGCCAGATACGCAGTATTTT.

This chain links TRBV7-3 with TRBJ2-1; 7 positions match TRBD2. This CDR3 comprises 15 residues. CDR1 SGHTA and CDR2 FQGTGA come from the germline V gene. The trim removed 1 base at V and 2 bases at J, leaving 2 bases unmatched. In DNA form, the CDR3 reads TGTGCCAGCAGCTTAAGCGGGAGTCCCTACAATGAGCAGTTCTTC. Translating it yields CASSLSGSPYNEQFF.